This TCR beta chain was obtained from a study of technical replicates of blood from a handful of donors. The repertoire was sequenced with immunoSEQ multiplex PCR; TCRdb's copy has only in-frame clones and lacks some. The table lists 15,000 or so clones, roughly 87% of them singletons. Worth noting for this clone: The same CDR3 arises from other DNA sequences in this sample as well.

This CDR3 is 12 amino acids long. CDR1 and CDR2 (germline): MNHEY, SVGAGI. Germline trimming cut 4 bases from V and 4 bases from J; bases unmatched to any gene: 1. V is TRBV6-5 and J is TRBJ2-7; 7 bases map to TRBD1. The sequence was obtained from a human donor in good health. The sequencing input was PBMCs. The CDR3 nucleotides are TGTGCCAGCAGTTTACAGGGGTACGAGCAGTACTTC. Protein: CASSLQGYEQYF.